This TCR beta chain originates from a study of response to subunit inactivated influenza vaccine. Each CDR3 protein is one row after TCRdb ran MiXCR on the RT-PCR reads. The sample lists about 700,000 distinct CDR3 sequences, roughly 13% occurring once. Trimming removed 4 bases at V and 4 bases at J, with 11 bases between. This CDR3 has 14 amino acids. Germline loops: CDR1 SNHLY, CDR2 FYNNEI. Ten or more counts support this clonotype. What it binds is unknown. Findings and caveats of the study: Researchers suggested that each seasonal influenza vaccination recruits few new T cells.

Sample: PBMCs from blood, taken roughly 15 days before vaccination. The chain combines TRBV2 with TRBJ1-5, with D maybe TRBD1 (5 bases). The receptor's source is a man between 45 and 60 years old who received an inactivated influenza vaccine. CDR3 DNA sequence: TGTGCCAGCAGTGGGCAGGGAGGGAATCAGCCCCAGCATTTT. Its translation is CASSGQGGNQPQHF.